The present T cell receptor (beta chain) was sequenced within a study of T-cell reconstitution after alpha-beta-depleted transplantation in children. Study results and caveats: There were some patients whose high TCRbeta diversity at day 60 came from surviving recipient T cells and thymic progenitors. Fresh T-cell production supplied most of the T-cell counts and diversity seen one year after transplant.

As to this clonotype: Its antigen is currently unknown.

Researchers prepared the TCRbeta library using unique molecular identifiers, the study reports. TCRdb re-analysed the PCR reads in MiXCR, keeping a single row per CDR3 protein. The table lists about 900,000 distinct CDR3 sequences, roughly 29% of them singletons. CDR1 is SGDLS, CDR2 YYNGEE, per germline. The CDR3 is 15 residues long. Trimming shortened V by 1 base and J by 8 bases, and 16 bases separated the two germline ends. The sample in question was PBMCs, mostly from graft donor cells, obtained 360 days after TCRalphabeta/CD19-depleted stem cell transplant. This receptor was identified in a boy in the first two years of life who had a stem cell transplant for SCID, so the T cells may come from the graft donor. V is TRBV9 and J is TRBJ2-1; D may be TRBD2 (5 bases). CDR3: CASSVRWGVSDEQFF. The CDR3 nucleotides read TGTGCCAGCAGCGTAAGGTGGGGAGTTTCCGATGAGCAGTTCTTC. The complete variable domain, with remaining parts taken from reference TRBV9 and TRBJ2-1, reads DSGVTQTPKHLITATGQRVTLRCSPRSGDLSVYWYQQSLDQGLQFLIQYYNGEERAKGNILERFSAQQFPDLHSELNLSSLELGDSALYFCASSVRWGVSDEQFFGPGTRLTVL.